The clone carrying this T cell receptor beta chain was found a few times. Its matching antigen is unknown. The sample comes from a study of beta chain features in type 1 diabetes. CD4+ naive, central memory, regulatory and stem cell-like memory cells were sorted via CD45RO/CCR7/CD25/CD127/CD95/CD27. Overall study results and limits: Among all four CD4+ subsets, Type 1 diabetes patients had TCRB CDR3s that were moderately but significantly shorter.

The investigators reverse transcribed all of the isolated RNA, so they sequenced expressed TCRB transcripts. TCRdb's table, derived via immunoSEQ multiplex PCR, lists solely in-frame clones and lacks some. The table shows almost 350,000 clones, with around 9.3% occurring only once. V shed 0 bases, J shed 0 bases, and the junction held 8 bases outside the gene matches. CDR3 length: 17 amino acids. Germline CDR1 reads SGHRS; CDR2 reads YFSETQ. The chain links TRBV5-1 to TRBJ1-1, with 7 bases fitting TRBD1. Material for sequencing was central memory CD4+ T cells from blood. The TCR sequence derives from a man aged 30-40 years with type 1 diabetes. This chain's CDR3 is CASSLAPQGVMNTEAFF. CDR3 nucleotides: TGCGCCAGCAGCTTGGCCCCTCAGGGGGTCATGAACACTGAAGCTTTCTTT.